These 9 T cell receptor beta chains came from one sample sequenced in a study of blood T cell repertoires in COVID-19. The protocol was immunoSEQ multiplex PCR, while the TCRdb copy is restricted to in-frame clones and leaves out a portion. The sample contains approximately 70,000 clones, approximately 90% of which appear only once. Input material: peripheral blood. The receptors derive from a woman in her fifties or sixties with active COVID-19.

This chain links TRBV6-6 with TRBJ2-7, with D possibly being TRBD1 (6 bases). Per germline, CDR1 MNHNY and CDR2 SVGAGI (reference sequence). V lost 2 bases and J 3 bases, leaving 14 bases between the germline ends. The CDR3 extends over 15 amino acids. The CDR3, as DNA: TGTGCCAGCAGTTACCGGCAGGGGATCGGCTACGAGCAGTACTTC. Translation gives CASSYRQGIGYEQYF.

The chain combines TRBV28 with TRBJ2-1; 9 nucleotides line up with TRBD1. Trimming cost V 0 bases and J 9 bases; bases outside gene matches: 6. CDR1 and CDR2 from the germline V gene are MDHEN and SYDVKM. This CDR3 has 15 amino acids. The CDR3, as DNA: TGTGCCAGCAGTTTATGGAGGGACAGGGCCTCTGAGCAGTTCTTC. It yields the protein CASSLWRDRASEQFF.

The V call is TRBV19, the J call TRBJ2-7; the match to TRBD2 covers 10 bases. V lost 9 bases to trimming and J lost 2 bases; unmatched junction nucleotides: 4. The CDR3 consists of 13 residues. In germline, CDR1 is LNHDA, CDR2 SQIVND (reference sequence). CDR3 in amino acids: CASRTSGTYEQYF. CDR3 in DNA: TGTGCCAGCCGGACTAGCGGAACCTACGAGCAGTACTTC.

The chain uses TRBV6-1 and TRBJ2-1; 11 bases agree with TRBD2. The germline V gene encodes CDR1 MNHNS and CDR2 SASEGT. The CDR3 totals 16 residues. The V segment lost 4 bases and the J segment 3 bases; nucleotides outside the gene matches: 5. The CDR3 DNA sequence: TGTGCCAGCAGTGGAATAGGGACTAGCGGCTACAATGAGCAGTTCTTC. Its translation is CASSGIGTSGYNEQFF.

This chain joins TRBV15 and TRBJ2-7; 11 bases fit TRBD1. The CDR3 spans 15 residues. The germline V gene encodes CDR1 LNHNV and CDR2 YYDKDF (reference sequence). V trimming: 4 bases; J trimming: 0 bases; junction bases outside the gene matches: 2. The DNA for the CDR3 is TGTGCCACCAGCAAGGGGACAGGGGGCTCCTACGAGCAGTACTTC. Amino acids: CATSKGTGGSYEQYF.

A single count supports this clone. The chain combines TRBV27 with TRBJ2-2, with D unclear. The germline V and J ends were trimmed by 7 bases and 0 bases, with 9 bases remaining between them. Germline V gives CDR1 MNHEY, CDR2 SMNVEV (reference sequence). The CDR3 runs to 14 residues. CDR3 loop: CASNRYANTGELFF. The CDR3 coding sequence is TGTGCCAGCAATCGCTACGCGAACACCGGGGAGCTGTTTTTT.

The chain links TRBV27 to TRBJ1-2; weak D call: TRBD1 (5 bases). Deletions cut 5 bases from V and 1 base from J, with 20 bases between. The CDR3 spans 17 residues. CDR1 is MNHEY and CDR2 is SMNVEV in the germline V gene (reference sequence). Here the CDR3 reads CASSPSTGAIFNYGYTF. DNA for the CDR3: TGTGCCAGCAGTCCTTCTACAGGAGCGATTTTTAACTATGGCTACACCTTC.

The chain links TRBV3-1 (or the pseudogene TRBV3-2) to TRBJ2-3; D is uncertain. In germline, CDR1 is LGHDT, CDR2 YNNKEL (reference sequence). V was trimmed by 1 base and J by 0 bases, leaving 11 bases between them. The CDR3 contains 16 residues. CDR3 residues: CASSQVSYGSTDTQYF. The CDR3 DNA is TGTGCCAGCAGCCAAGTCTCCTACGGGAGCACAGATACGCAGTATTTT.

Only a few counts were recorded for this clone. The chain links TRBV6-1 to TRBJ2-7, with D possibly matching TRBD1 (5 bases). The CDR3 covers 14 residues. CDR1 and CDR2 from the germline V gene are MNHNS and SASEGT. V was clipped by 3 bases and J by 4 bases, with 13 bases between them. The CDR3 nucleotides read TGTGCCAGCAGTGACAGGGTAGTGGGTTACGAGCAGTACTTC. This translates into CASSDRVVGYEQYF.